The present entry profiles one T cell receptor beta chain with its context. What it binds is not known. An end of the junction differs from the germline gene, which may be a read error. Germline CDR1 and CDR2: SGHRS and YFSETQ. The CDR3 covers 16 residues. Researchers generated TCR beta cDNA from roughly 500 ng of total RNA, relying on a constant-region primer. Slightly modified ARM-PCR, run as three nested multiplex PCR rounds, produced the TCR beta libraries. Amplification in the first two PCR rounds was performed using TRBV1-TRBV30 forward primers and a C-beta reverse primer for about 10 cycles each. TCRdb ran MiXCR on the multiplex PCR reads and lists one entry per CDR3 protein. The sample shows 150,000 to 200,000 distinct CDR3 sequences, around four fifths of them seen only once. The data are from a study of tumor-infiltrating lymphocytes in primary liver carcinoma. Co-extracting RNA and DNA was done with about 18-33 mg of unsorted bulk tissue as input.

General study points: Tumor samples exhibited a significantly greater top-250-clone fraction than blood samples (p = 0.039).

The genes are TRBV5-1 and TRBJ2-3; tentative D call: TRBD2 (5 bases). Specimen: tumor tissue from primary liver carcinoma. The sequence derives from a middle-aged man with primary liver carcinoma and hepatitis B virus infection. The CDR3 spells CASSLNDRASIDTQYF. The CDR3 DNA reads as TGCGCCAGCAGCTTGAACGACCGTGCTAGCATAGATACGCAGTATTTT.